This T cell receptor beta chain was sequenced during a study of CD4 T cell repertoires in COVID-19. Overall study: Other coronavirus spike proteins restimulated relabeled CFSE-low cells expanded with IL-2 for 10 days. Overall study findings and caveats: Several top expanded SARS-CoV-2-reactive clonotypes were shared by two or three memory subsets. In SARS-CoV and/or HKU1 spike cultures, between roughly 7 and 25% of SARS-CoV-2 clonotypes reappeared.

Using immunoSEQ multiplex PCR, the repertoire was profiled, and TCRdb retains in-frame clones only, with some absent. The sample yields 20,000 to 25,000 clones, over 75% seen once. No culture step preceded sequencing of the ex vivo isolated memory T cells. CDR3 size: 13 residues. Trimming shortened V by 10 bases and J by 5 bases, and 15 bases separated the two germline ends. Germline V gene sequence: CDR1 MNHEY, CDR2 SMNVEV (reference sequence). This clone was detected a few times. Its antigen is currently unknown. Material: central memory CD4+ T cells from blood, obtained before the COVID-19 pandemic. The sequence was collected from a human donor who had COVID-19. The chain combines TRBV27 with TRBJ2-1; D may be TRBD2 (6 bases). CDR3 DNA: TGTGCCACCGGCGCGGGGAGGAACAATGAGCAGTTCTTC. Protein sequence: CATGAGRNNEQFF.